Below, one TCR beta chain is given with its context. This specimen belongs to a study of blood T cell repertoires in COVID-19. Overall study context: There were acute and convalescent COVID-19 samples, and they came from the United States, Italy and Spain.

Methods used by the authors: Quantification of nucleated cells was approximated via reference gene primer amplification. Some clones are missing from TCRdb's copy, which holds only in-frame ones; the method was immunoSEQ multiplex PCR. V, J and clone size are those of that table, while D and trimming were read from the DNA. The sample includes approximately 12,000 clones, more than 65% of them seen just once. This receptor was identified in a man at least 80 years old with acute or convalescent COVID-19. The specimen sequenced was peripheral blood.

The CDR3 region is CASSEALAGGTDTQYF. The DNA for the CDR3 is TGTGCCAGCAGTGAGGCCCTAGCGGGGGGCACAGATACGCAGTATTTT. This chain uses TRBV6-1 with TRBJ2-3, with 10 nucleotides matching TRBD2. CDR3 length: 16 residues. The V segment lost 3 bases and the J segment 1 base; nucleotides outside the gene matches: 4. The germline CDR1 and CDR2 sequences are MNHNS and SASEGT.